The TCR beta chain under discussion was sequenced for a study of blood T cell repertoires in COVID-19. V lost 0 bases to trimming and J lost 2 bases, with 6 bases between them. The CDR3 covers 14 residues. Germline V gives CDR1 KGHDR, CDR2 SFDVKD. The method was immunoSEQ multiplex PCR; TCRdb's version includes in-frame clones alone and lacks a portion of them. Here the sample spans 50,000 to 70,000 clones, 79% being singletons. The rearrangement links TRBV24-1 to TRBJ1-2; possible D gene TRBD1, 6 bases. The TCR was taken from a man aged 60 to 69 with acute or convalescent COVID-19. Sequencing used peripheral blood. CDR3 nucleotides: TGTGCCACCAGTGATTTGCAGGGGAACTATGGCTACACCTTC. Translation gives CATSDLQGNYGYTF.